This entry lists 21 T cell receptor beta chains sequenced from one sample in a study of blood T cells in healthy people across ages. Alongside a J-beta primer mix, a sample-barcoded 5' primer served in a second PCR lasting roughly 7 to 11 cycles. TCRdb called the 5' RACE reads again in MiXCR, with one record for every CDR3 protein. The sample consists of about 800,000 distinct CDR3 sequences, around a quarter of them appearing once. The same sample was also used in a study of T cells of mothers and their children.

Sequencing was performed on blood. These receptors were obtained from a boy aged 5-17 years in good health.

The J gene is TRBJ2-7, the V gene TRBV5-1; D possibly uses TRBD1 or TRBD2 (6 bases each). V was pared by 3 bases and J by 2 bases, with 12 bases between. Germline V gene lookup returns CDR1 SGHRS and CDR2 YFSETQ. The CDR3 totals 14 residues. DNA for the CDR3: TGCGCCAGCAGCTGGGCCGGGGGCCCCTACGAGCAGTACTTC. This encodes CASSWAGGPYEQYF. The full variable domain, rest sourced from reference TRBV5-1 and TRBJ2-7, is KAGVTQTPRYLIKTRGQQVTLSCSPISGHRSVSWYQQTPGQGLQFLFEYFSETQRNKGNFPGRFSGRQFSNSRSEMNVSTLELGDSALYLCASSWAGGPYEQYFGPGTRLTVT.

The chain employs TRBV28 and TRBJ1-5; 7 bases line up with TRBD1. V gave up 5 bases and J gave up 3 bases; unmatched junction bases: 10. CDR1 and CDR2 from the germline V gene are MDHEN and SYDVKM. CDR3 length: 16 amino acids. CDR3 amino acids: CASSPETGWDNQPQHF. Here the CDR3 DNA reads TGTGCCAGCAGTCCGGAGACAGGGTGGGACAATCAGCCCCAGCATTTT.

This clonotype was counted ten times or more. The gene calls are TRBV7-2 and TRBJ2-4; D might be TRBD1 (5 bases). Germline V lookup: CDR1 SGHTA, CDR2 FQGNSA. Trimming shortened V by 5 bases and J by 3 bases, and 11 bases separated the two germline ends. The CDR3 is 14 residues long. CDR3 sequence: CASSPSQGKNIQYF. In DNA form, the CDR3 reads TGTGCCAGCAGCCCTTCGCAGGGCAAAAACATTCAGTACTTC. Variable domain in full (rest from reference TRBV7-2 and TRBJ2-4): GAGVSQSPSNKVTEKGKDVELRCDPISGHTALYWYRQSLGQGLEFLIYFQGNSAPDKSGLPSDRFSAERTGGSVSTLTIQRTQQEDSAVYLCASSPSQGKNIQYFGAGTRLSVL.

The chain links TRBV19 to TRBJ2-1; D not certain. The DNA end is more similar to TRBJ2-5, so the J call may be wrong. The germline V gene encodes CDR1 LNHDA and CDR2 SQIVND (reference sequence). This CDR3 has 14 amino acids. The CDR3 loop reads CASSISELQETQYF. CDR3 DNA: TGTGCCAGTAGTATTTCAGAGCTACAAGAGACCCAGTACTTC.

This chain uses TRBV7-2 with TRBJ1-1, with 7 bases fitting TRBD1. This CDR3 is 14 amino acids long. V gave up 5 bases and J gave up 7 bases; unmatched junction bases: 10. Germline CDR1 is SGHTA and CDR2 is FQGNSA. This chain's CDR3 is CASSPTGTANEAFF. The CDR3 DNA is TGTGCCAGCAGCCCAACCGGGACAGCAAATGAAGCTTTCTTT.

Only a few counts were recorded for this clonotype. V is TRBV14 and J is TRBJ2-5, with D unresolved. From germline, CDR1 is SGHDN and CDR2 FVKESK. This CDR3 is built from 11 residues. The V and J ends lost 0 bases and 10 bases respectively, with 6 bases between them. The CDR3: CASSQELVQYF. The CDR3 DNA follows: TGTGCCAGCAGCCAAGAGTTGGTCCAGTACTTC.

This clonotype appeared a few times. V and J are TRBV29-1 and TRBJ2-7; a possible D gene is TRBD1 (5 bases). The V and J ends lost 6 bases and 2 bases respectively, with 11 bases between them. This CDR3 has 12 amino acids. Germline V CDR1 and CDR2: SQVTM, ANQGSEA. CDR3 sequence reads: CSVHTGPYEQYF. The DNA of the CDR3 is TGCAGCGTCCACACAGGTCCCTACGAGCAGTACTTC.

V is TRBV6-6 and J is TRBJ1-1; D may be TRBD1 (5 bases). CDR1 MNHNY and CDR2 SVGAGI come from the germline V gene (reference sequence). V dropped 6 bases and J dropped 1 base, with 15 bases sitting between them. The CDR3 is 15 amino acids. The CDR3 here is CASSLTWDGNTEAFF. For the CDR3, the DNA is TGTGCCAGCAGCCTGACTTGGGACGGGAACACTGAAGCTTTCTTT.

This clonotype was seen more than once but under ten times. The chain recombines TRBV29-1 with TRBJ2-7; D assignment may be TRBD1 or TRBD2 (6 bases each). CDR3 size: 13 residues. The V end was cut by 6 bases, the J end by 2 bases, with 14 bases between. Germline CDR1 is SQVTM and CDR2 is ANQGSEA. The CDR3 region is CSVEGGGPYEQYF. The CDR3 DNA reads as TGCAGCGTCGAGGGGGGCGGCCCCTACGAGCAGTACTTC.

The chain carries TRBV5-1 and TRBJ2-7; D ambiguous. Germline V gene sequence: CDR1 SGHRS, CDR2 YFSETQ. V lost 0 bases, J lost 0 bases, and 13 bases lay in between. There are 16 residues in the CDR3. CDR3 sequence (DNA): TGCGCCAGCAGCTTGGGGCGGCAGTGGAGCTCCTACGAGCAGTACTTC. Residues: CASSLGRQWSSYEQYF.

The rearrangement links TRBV4-3 to TRBJ2-2, with TRBD1 as a possible D gene (6 bases). This CDR3 is 18 amino acids long. The germline V gene encodes CDR1 LGHNA and CDR2 YSLEER. V was clipped by 3 bases and J by 0 bases, with 17 bases between them. CDR3 nucleotides: TGCGCCAGCAGCCAGGCAATAGGGACATCCGCGAACACCGGGGAGCTGTTTTTT. This encodes CASSQAIGTSANTGELFF.

This clonotype was observed a handful of times. The rearrangement links TRBV7-9 to TRBJ2-4; D might be TRBD2 (5 bases). The germline V gene encodes CDR1 SEHNR and CDR2 FQNEAQ (reference sequence). The V end lost 4 bases, the J end lost 3 bases, and 16 bases lay between the germline ends. The CDR3 length is 16 residues. CDR3 in DNA: TGTGCCAGCAGCTCCCCAAGGGAGCGGAGCAAAAACATTCAGTACTTC. Translation gives CASSSPRERSKNIQYF. The full variable domain, with the rest looked up from reference TRBV7-9 and TRBJ2-4, is DTGVSQNPRHKITKRGQNVTFRCDPISEHNRLYWYRQTLGQGPEFLTYFQNEAQLEKSRLLSDRFSAERPKGSFSTLEIQRTEQGDSAMYLCASSSPRERSKNIQYFGAGTRLSVL.

This clonotype has just one count. The chain is built from TRBV6-5 and TRBJ1-4; D is perhaps TRBD1 (5 bases). There are 13 residues in the CDR3. Looked up from germline, CDR1 is MNHEY and CDR2 is SVGAGI. V lost 10 bases and J 14 bases, leaving 23 bases between the germline ends. The DNA of the CDR3 is TGTGCCACCGGGGACGGGGGGGGGAATCATCTGTTTTTT. Its protein is CATGDGGGNHLFF.

The chain links TRBV29-1 to TRBJ1-4; 9 bases line up with TRBD1. CDR1 and CDR2 from the germline V gene are SQVTM and ANQGSEA. CDR3 length: 13 amino acids. V was clipped by 4 bases and J by 11 bases; unmatched bases: 8. The CDR3 DNA is TGCAGCGTTGCCGGGACAGGGAATGGGAAACTGTTTTTT. It yields the protein CSVAGTGNGKLFF.

V gene TRBV4-3 combines with J gene TRBJ2-5, with D perhaps TRBD2 (5 bases). The closer fit of TRBJ2-1 to the DNA end suggests the J call may be wrong. In germline, CDR1 is LGHNA, CDR2 YSLEER. This CDR3 is built from 13 residues. CDR3 coding DNA: TGCGCCAGCAGCCAACTGGGGAGACATGAGCAGTTCTTC. Amino acids: CASSQLGRHEQFF.

This clonotype was picked up a small number of times. The rearrangement links TRBV5-1 to TRBJ2-7, with TRBD1 matching 7 bases. Unmatched junction bases numbered 16, after V lost 1 base and J lost 3 bases. This CDR3 has 18 amino acids. CDR1 is SGHRS, CDR2 YFSETQ, per germline. The CDR3 here is CASSLSILGQDGDYEQYF. The CDR3 nucleotides are TGCGCCAGCAGCTTGTCCATCTTAGGACAGGATGGGGACTACGAGCAGTACTTC.

V is TRBV29-1 and J is TRBJ2-7; 8 nucleotides line up with TRBD2. The J call could be wrong; TRBJ2-5 is a better fit for the DNA end. The CDR3 has 15 amino acids. Germline CDR1 reads SQVTM; CDR2 reads ANQGSEA. In DNA, the CDR3 is TGCAGCCCGGAACCGGGCGGGAGGTGGGAGGAGACCCAGTACTTC. Residues: CSPEPGGRWEETQYF.

This clonotype was observed a handful of times. This chain uses TRBV9 with TRBJ1-4; D gene ambiguous. The V gene lost 4 bases and the J gene lost 0 bases, with 10 bases spanning the gap. Germline loops: CDR1 SGDLS, CDR2 YYNGEE. This CDR3 has 15 residues. CDR3 DNA: TGTGCCAGCAGCATCGACGGTGCAACTAATGAAAAACTGTTTTTT. Translating gives CASSIDGATNEKLFF.

The V and J genes are TRBV29-1 and TRBJ1-1; 7 bases match TRBD1. The CDR3 runs to 18 residues. The germline V gene encodes CDR1 SQVTM and CDR2 ANQGSEA. V lost 1 base and J lost 6; bases outside the gene matches: 20. The CDR3 sequence: CSVEGETGSGFYRAEAFF. DNA of the CDR3: TGCAGCGTTGAAGGGGAGACAGGGAGTGGATTTTATCGGGCTGAAGCTTTCTTT. Full variable domain (remainder filled in from reference TRBV29-1 and TRBJ1-1): SAVISQKPSRDICQRGTSLTIQCQVDSQVTMMFWYRQQPGQSLTLIATANQGSEATYESGFVIDKFPISRPNLTFSTLTVSNMSPEDSSIYLCSVEGETGSGFYRAEAFFGQGTRLTVV.

This clonotype was recorded once. The chain employs TRBV6-1 and TRBJ2-5; 7 bases agree with TRBD1. J was trimmed by 0 bases and V by 6 bases; bases with no gene match: 10. From germline, CDR1 is MNHNS and CDR2 SASEGT. This CDR3 comprises 16 residues. The CDR3 DNA reads TGTGCCAGCAGGGCATCTCGGGGACAGTACCAAGAGACCCAGTACTTC. This translates into CASRASRGQYQETQYF.

This rearrangement joins TRBV20-1 to TRBJ1-5; possible D gene TRBD1, 6 bases. V was trimmed by 2 bases and J by 3 bases, leaving 14 bases between them. Per germline, CDR1 DFQATT and CDR2 SNEGSKA (reference sequence). The CDR3 extends over 15 amino acids. This CDR3 reads CSARQAGGSNQPQHF. The CDR3 DNA sequence: TGCAGTGCTAGACAGGCGGGGGGCTCCAATCAGCCCCAGCATTTT.